This T cell receptor beta chain was documented in a study of OX40 agonist ivuxolimab in advanced cancers. Overall study: A mean age of around 66 years, range roughly 20 to 80, was recorded, and approximately 85% were male. Study-wide findings and caveats: Antigen specificity remained undetermined for the expanded peripheral T cells. Compared with CD4+, CD8+ T cells on average had more expanded clones.

A note on this clone: The antigen remains undetermined.

Sequenced by immunoSEQ multiplex PCR; TCRdb stores in-frame clones only, minus some. The data show roughly 67,000 clones, with nearly 95% seen just once and around 15% held by the top ten. The TCR comes from an adult with an advanced solid tumor such as melanoma, head and neck, liver or kidney cancer. This sample comprised CD4+ or CD8+ T cells sorted from blood, obtained in a trial of the OX40 agonist ivuxolimab.

CDR3 nucleotide sequence: TGTGCCAGCAGCTTAGCGACCTACGAGCAGTACTTC. It encodes CASSLATYEQYF. The chain carries TRBV7-9 and TRBJ2-7, with unresolved D. From germline, CDR1 is SEHNR and CDR2 FQNEAQ (reference sequence). The CDR3 sequence is 12 residues long. The ends were cut back, 0 bases at V and 2 bases at J, with 2 bases in the middle.